This T cell receptor (beta chain) was identified during a study of blood T cell repertoires in COVID-19. Study background: COVID-19 samples, acute and convalescent, were from the United States, Italy and Spain. PBMCs, B-cell-depleted T cells, or T cells were the source of the cDNA or gDNA that made up the material.

This CDR3 contains 17 residues. The germline CDR1 and CDR2 sequences are SGHRS and YFSETQ. Trimming took 3 bases from V and 8 from J; bases not matched to a gene: 17. Per the original methods: Cell counts per sample came from amplifying reference gene primers. The protocol was immunoSEQ multiplex PCR, while the TCRdb copy is restricted to in-frame clones and leaves out a portion. Clone size and the V and J calls come from that table; the DNA yielded D and trimming. Found here are roughly 58,000 clones, about 75% of them singletons; the top ten hold more than 20%. This receptor was identified in a man aged 50-60 years with active or convalescent COVID-19. The J gene is TRBJ2-1, the V gene TRBV5-1; 7 bases are shared with TRBD2. Material: peripheral blood. The CDR3 coding sequence is TGCGCCAGCAGCTATGACCCGACCCGACTAGCTGGCTATGAGCAGTTCTTC. Translated, it gives CASSYDPTRLAGYEQFF.